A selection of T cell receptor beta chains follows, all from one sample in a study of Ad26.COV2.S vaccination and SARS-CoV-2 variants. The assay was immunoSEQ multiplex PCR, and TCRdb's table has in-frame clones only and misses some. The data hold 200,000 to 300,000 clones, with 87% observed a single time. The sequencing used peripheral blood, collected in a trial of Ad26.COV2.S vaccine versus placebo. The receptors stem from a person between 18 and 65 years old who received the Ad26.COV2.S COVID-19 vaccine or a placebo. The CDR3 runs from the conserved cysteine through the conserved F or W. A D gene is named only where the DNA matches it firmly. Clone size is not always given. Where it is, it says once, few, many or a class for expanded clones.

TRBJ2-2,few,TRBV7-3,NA,TGTGCCAGCAGCCCCTCTGGGCCAGGGACCGGGGAGCTGTTTTTT,CASSPSGPGTGELFF
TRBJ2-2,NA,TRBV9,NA,TGTGCCAGCAGCGTACGTCGGGGGGCGGGTACCGGGGAGCTGTTTTTT,CASSVRRGAGTGELFF
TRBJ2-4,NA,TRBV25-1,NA,TGTGCCAGCAGTGATGTCAGGTTCAACATTCAGTACTTC,CASSDVRFNIQYF
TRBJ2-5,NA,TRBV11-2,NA,TGTGCCAGCAGTCCCGTTCAAGGTTGGACCCAGTACTTC,CASSPVQGWTQYF
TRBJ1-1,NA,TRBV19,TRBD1,TGTGCCAGTAGTACCCGGACAGGAGGGAACACTGAAGCTTTCTTT,CASSTRTGGNTEAFF
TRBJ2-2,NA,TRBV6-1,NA,TGTGCCAGCAGTGATGGGGAAGGGCCAGGGGCTTGGTACACCGGGGAGCTGTTTTTT,CASSDGEGPGAWYTGELFF
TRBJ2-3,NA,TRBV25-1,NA,TGTGCCAGCAGTGCCCAACAGGGAGGGACTCAGACAGATACGCAGTATTTT,CASSAQQGGTQTDTQYF
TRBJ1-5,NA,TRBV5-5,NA,TGTGCCAGCAGCTTGCTGGGGGATAGCAATCAGCCCCAGCATTTT,CASSLLGDSNQPQHF
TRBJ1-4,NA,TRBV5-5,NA,TGTGCCAGCAGCTCAGGCCCCAGGACAACTAATGAAAAACTGTTTTTT,CASSSGPRTTNEKLFF
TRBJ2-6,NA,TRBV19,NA,TGTGCCAGTAGCAATGGGGGTGGGGCCAACGTCCTGACTTTC,CASSNGGGANVLTF
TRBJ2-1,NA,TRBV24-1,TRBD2,TGTGCCACCAGTGATACCGGGACTAGAATAGGCGCTGAGCAGTTCTTC,CATSDTGTRIGAEQFF
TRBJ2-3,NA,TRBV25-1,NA,TGTGCCAGCAGTGCCAGCACAGATACGCAGTATTTT,CASSASTDTQYF
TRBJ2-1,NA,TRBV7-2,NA,TGTGCCAGCAGCTGGTGGGGCGTTTATGAGCAGTTCTTC,CASSWWGVYEQFF
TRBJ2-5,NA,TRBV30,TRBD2,TGTGCCTGGAGCCGCGGGGGAGGGCTCGAGACCCAGTACTTC,CAWSRGGGLETQYF
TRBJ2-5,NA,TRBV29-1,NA,TGCAGCGTTGAATCGCGGGATAGAGGAGAGACCCAGTACTTC,CSVESRDRGETQYF
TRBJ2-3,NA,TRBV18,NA,TGTGCCAGCTCACCGTCCGGGAAGCGGACCGGCGGGGCAGATACGCAGTATTTT,CASSPSGKRTGGADTQYF
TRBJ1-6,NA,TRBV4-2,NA,TGTGCCAGCAGCCACCTACTGGACGGAGGCTCCTATAATTCACCCCTCCACTTT,CASSHLLDGGSYNSPLHF
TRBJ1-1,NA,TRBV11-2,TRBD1,TGTGCCAGCAGCTCTGTACAGGGGAGGAACACTGAAGCTTTCTTT,CASSSVQGRNTEAFF
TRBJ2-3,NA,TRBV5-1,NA,TGCGCCAGCAGCCCATGGGGGGGCAGAGATACGCAGTATTTT,CASSPWGGRDTQYF
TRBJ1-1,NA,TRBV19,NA,TGTGCCAGTAGTATCCTCATCCACAGGGAGCCGGCTTTCTTT,CASSILIHREPAFF
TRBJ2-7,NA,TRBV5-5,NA,TGTGCCAGCAGCTTGTATTCGACCTACGAGCAGTACTTC,CASSLYSTYEQYF
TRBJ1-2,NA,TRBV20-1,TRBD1,TGCAGTGCGTACGACAGGGACGGCTACACCTTC,CSAYDRDGYTF
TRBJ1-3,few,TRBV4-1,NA,TGCGCCAGCAGCCGTTCTTTCGGGACGGCTCTTCTACCCTCTGGAAACACCATATATTTT,CASSRSFGTALLPSGNTIYF
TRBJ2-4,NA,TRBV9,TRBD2,TGTGCCAGCAGCGTTGGGTCCAGCGGGAACAGCAAAAACATTCAGTACTTC,CASSVGSSGNSKNIQYF
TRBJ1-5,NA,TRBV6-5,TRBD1,TGTGCCAGCACTCTACAGGGGACAAGCAATCAGCCCCAGCATTTT,CASTLQGTSNQPQHF
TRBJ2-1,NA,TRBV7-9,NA,TGTGCCAGCAGCTTAGAAAAGGGGAACTACAATGAGCAGTTCTTC,CASSLEKGNYNEQFF
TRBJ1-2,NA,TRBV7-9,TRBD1,TGTGCCAGCAGCTACCCGGACAGGGACTGGAATGGCTACACCTTC,CASSYPDRDWNGYTF
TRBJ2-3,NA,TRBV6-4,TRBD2,TGTGCCAGCAGTGACTCGGACGGGAGGGCCACAGATACGCAGTATTTT,CASSDSDGRATDTQYF
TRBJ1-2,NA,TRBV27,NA,TGTGCCAGCAGTTTTGAGGCGACCAACTATGGCTACACCTTC,CASSFEATNYGYTF
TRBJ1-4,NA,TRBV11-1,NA,TGTGCCAGCAGCCGAGGGGTTGCAACTAATGAAAAACTGTTTTTT,CASSRGVATNEKLFF
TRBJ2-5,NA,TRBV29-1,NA,TGCAGCGCAATCCAGGGACAAGAGACCCAGTACTTC,CSAIQGQETQYF
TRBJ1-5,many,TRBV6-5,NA,TGTGCCACCAAGACAGGATCCAATCAGCCCCAGCATTTT,CATKTGSNQPQHF
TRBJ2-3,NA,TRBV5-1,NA,TGCGCCAGCAGCTACCGCGGGGCCTTCGTAGGGGGGGCGCAGTATTTT,CASSYRGAFVGGAQYF
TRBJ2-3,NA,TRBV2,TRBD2,TGTGCCAGCATTAGGGGCGGGAGCTCCAGGGATACGCAGTATTTT,CASIRGGSSRDTQYF
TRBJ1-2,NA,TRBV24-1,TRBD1,TGTGCCACCAGTGAGACGGGGACAGGGGAGGCTGGCTACACCTTC,CATSETGTGEAGYTF
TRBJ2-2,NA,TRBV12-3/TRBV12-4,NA,TGTGCCAGCAGTACTAGCCAGACCGGGGAGCTGTTTTTT,CASSTSQTGELFF
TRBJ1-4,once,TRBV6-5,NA,TGTGCCAGCAGTCATGATCGAGGGGTCCATAAACTGTTTTTT,CASSHDRGVHKLFF
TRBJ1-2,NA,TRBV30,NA,TGTGCCTGGAGTGTCCCCTATGGCTACACCTTC,CAWSVPYGYTF
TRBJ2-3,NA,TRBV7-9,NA,TGTGCCAGCAGCCCATTCCTTTACACCACAGATACGCAGTATTTT,CASSPFLYTTDTQYF
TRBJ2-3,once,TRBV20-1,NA,TGCAGTCCACGGGAGCCATATACGCAGTATTTT,CSPREPYTQYF
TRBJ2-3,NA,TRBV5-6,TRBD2,TGTGCCAGCAGCTTCGGACTAGCGGGGGGCCCTAGGGGAGATACGCAGTATTTT,CASSFGLAGGPRGDTQYF
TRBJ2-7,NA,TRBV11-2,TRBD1,TGTGCCAGCAGCTTAGAGGGGACAGGGGGATACGAGCAGTACTTC,CASSLEGTGGYEQYF